The 27 T cell receptor beta chains in this list originate from one sample, sequenced in a study of OX40 agonist ivuxolimab in advanced cancers. TCRdb's copy holds only in-frame clones and misses some; the assay was immunoSEQ multiplex PCR. Among 40,000 to 55,000 clones listed, more than 80% were seen once. Material: CD4+ or CD8+ T cells sorted from blood, obtained in a trial of the OX40 agonist ivuxolimab. These receptors all come from an adult with an advanced solid tumor such as melanoma, head and neck, liver or kidney cancer.

This clone came up once. The V call is TRBV9, the J call TRBJ2-1; D ambiguous. From germline, CDR1 is SGDLS and CDR2 YYNGEE. Trimming took off 4 bases at V and 2 bases at J, with 10 bases between the two ends. The CDR3 loop spans 14 amino acids. CDR3 loop: CASSLGNPYNEQFF. CDR3 DNA: TGTGCCAGCAGCCTTGGCAACCCCTACAATGAGCAGTTCTTC. The variable domain in full, completed from reference TRBV9 and TRBJ2-1, reads DSGVTQTPKHLITATGQRVTLRCSPRSGDLSVYWYQQSLDQGLQFLIQYYNGEERAKGNILERFSAQQFPDLHSELNLSSLELGDSALYFCASSLGNPYNEQFFGPGTRLTVL.

The rearrangement joins TRBV6-1 to TRBJ2-5; possible D gene TRBD2, 6 bases. This CDR3 is 17 amino acids long. Trimming took 1 base from V and 5 from J, leaving 20 bases between them. CDR1 and CDR2 (germline): MNHNS, SASEGT. The CDR3 sequence is CASSEGIVGGPGETQYF. CDR3 DNA sequence: TGTGCCAGCAGTGAAGGTATTGTAGGAGGGCCCGGGGAGACCCAGTACTTC.

CDR3: CASSLMAESSYEQYF. In DNA, the CDR3 is TGTGCCAGCAGCTTAATGGCCGAAAGCTCCTACGAGCAGTACTTC. This chain uses TRBV7-6 with TRBJ2-7; no firm D call. The V gene lost 2 bases and the J gene lost 0 bases, with 11 bases spanning the gap. Germline loops: CDR1 SGHVS, CDR2 FNYEAQ. This CDR3 is 15 amino acids long. Together with reference TRBV7-6 and TRBJ2-7, the CDR3 gives the full variable domain: GAGVSQSPRYKVTKRGQDVALRCDPISGHVSLYWYRQALGQGPEFLTYFNYEAQQDKSGLPNDRFSAERPEGSISTLTIQRTEQRDSAMYRCASSLMAESSYEQYFGPGTRLTVT.

V gene TRBV4-1 combines with J gene TRBJ2-7; D gene unclear. V was shortened by 1 base and J by 0 bases, with 4 bases between the two germline ends. From germline, CDR1 is MGHRA and CDR2 YSYEKL. The CDR3 runs to 13 residues. The CDR3 loop reads CASSQGFSYEQYF. CDR3 coding DNA: TGCGCCAGCAGCCAAGGCTTCTCCTACGAGCAGTACTTC.

The genes are TRBV28 and TRBJ2-7; 9 nucleotides align to TRBD1. J lost 0 bases, V lost 6 bases, and 12 bases had no gene match. CDR3 length equals 17 residues. CDR1 and CDR2 from the germline V gene are MDHEN and SYDVKM. This CDR3 reads CASRHLIRTGVSYEQYF. The CDR3 DNA is TGTGCCAGCAGGCACCTAATTCGGACAGGGGTCTCCTACGAGCAGTACTTC. The variable domain in full, with the rest retrieved from reference TRBV28 and TRBJ2-7, is DVKVTQSSRYLVKRTGEKVFLECVQDMDHENMFWYRQDPGLGLRLIYFSYDVKMKEKGDIPEGYSVSREKKERFSLILESASTNQTSMYLCASRHLIRTGVSYEQYFGPGTRLTVT.

CDR3 DNA: TGTGCCAGCAGACCCCGGGACAGGGGGGAGCAGTACTTC. As protein: CASRPRDRGEQYF. The rearrangement uses TRBV7-6 and TRBJ2-7; 11 bases map to TRBD1. Germline-derived CDR1 and CDR2 are SGHVS and FNYEAQ. The CDR3 sequence is 13 residues long. Trimming took 6 bases from V and 7 from J; bases not matched to a gene: 5.

V and J are TRBV7-8 and TRBJ1-1, with TRBD1 as a possible D gene (6 bases). Trimming removed 4 bases at V and 4 bases at J, with 16 bases between. Germline CDR1 and CDR2: SGHVS and FQNEAQ. This CDR3 is built from 15 residues. Written as DNA, the CDR3 is TGTGCCAGCAGCTCCCGGGGGGCGATGGGCACTGAAGCTTTCTTT. This translates into CASSSRGAMGTEAFF.

The genes are TRBV19 and TRBJ1-5; possible D gene TRBD1, 5 bases. This CDR3 is built from 15 residues. Trimming took 1 base from V and 6 from J, leaving 13 bases between them. Germline lookup yields CDR1 LNHDA and CDR2 SQIVND (reference sequence). The CDR3: CASSIGSQGIQPQHF. The CDR3 nucleotides are TGTGCCAGTAGTATAGGTAGTCAGGGAATTCAGCCCCAGCATTTT.

The chain couples TRBV6-1 to TRBJ2-7, with 11 bases lining up with TRBD2. V lost 2 bases, J lost 0 bases, and 3 bases stayed unmatched. Per germline, CDR1 MNHNS and CDR2 SASEGT. The CDR3 totals 16 residues. Written as DNA, the CDR3 is TGTGCCAGCAGTGAAACCGGGACTAGCGGCTCCTACGAGCAGTACTTC. It encodes CASSETGTSGSYEQYF.

The genes are TRBV7-9 and TRBJ1-1; 9 bases line up with TRBD1. This CDR3 has 17 amino acids. The germline gives CDR1 SEHNR, CDR2 FQNEAQ (reference sequence). Losses at the gene ends were 5 bases for V and 4 bases for J; bases not matched to a gene: 14. The CDR3 loop reads CASSPRDRVSLSTEAFF. The CDR3, as DNA: TGTGCCAGCAGCCCCCGGGACAGGGTTTCTCTGAGCACTGAAGCTTTCTTT.

This clone was recorded a few times. This chain connects TRBV19 to TRBJ1-5; no clear D. The CDR3 covers 12 residues. CDR1 and CDR2 from the germline V gene are LNHDA and SQIVND (reference sequence). Trimming stripped 9 bases from V and 0 bases from J, with 6 bases between. The CDR3, as DNA: TGTGCCAGCCGGAATAGCAATCAGCCCCAGCATTTT. Protein: CASRNSNQPQHF.

The J gene is TRBJ1-1, the V gene TRBV9, with D possibly being TRBD1 (5 bases). The germline CDR1 and CDR2 sequences are SGDLS and YYNGEE. V lost 4 bases and J 5 bases, leaving 12 bases between the germline ends. The CDR3 loop spans 13 amino acids. The CDR3: CASSPSGRTEAFF. CDR3 sequence (DNA): TGTGCCAGCAGCCCGTCGGGACGGACTGAAGCTTTCTTT.

V and J are TRBV4-1 and TRBJ2-1; possible D gene TRBD1, 6 bases. From germline, CDR1 is MGHRA and CDR2 YSYEKL. Trimming removed 5 bases from V and 0 bases from J, with 8 bases in between. The CDR3 is made up of 14 amino acids. The CDR3 nucleotides read TGCGCCAGCAGCTGGGGGCGCTCCTACAATGAGCAGTTCTTC. It codes for CASSWGRSYNEQFF.

The rearrangement uses TRBV6-1 and TRBJ1-2; 10 nucleotides line up with TRBD1. V lost 8 bases and J lost 7; bases outside the gene matches: 7. Germline CDR1 and CDR2: MNHNS and SASEGT. The CDR3 totals 13 residues. CDR3 DNA: TGTGCCAGCGGTCCCGGGACAGGGGCTGGCTACACCTTC. This translates into CASGPGTGAGYTF.

This clone was detected once. This chain uses TRBV14 with TRBJ2-5; D uncertain. This CDR3 comprises 14 residues. Per the germline V gene, CDR1 is SGHDN and CDR2 is FVKESK. The V end lost 0 bases, the J end lost 5 bases, and 10 bases lay between the germline ends. In DNA, the CDR3 is TGTGCCAGCAGCCAAGAAAGCAGTCCTGAGACCCAGTACTTC. It is translated as CASSQESSPETQYF.

The chain combines TRBV5-1 with TRBJ2-1; 8 bases are shared with TRBD1. Germline V gene lookup returns CDR1 SGHRS and CDR2 YFSETQ. The trim removed 7 bases at V and 7 bases at J, leaving 13 bases unmatched. The CDR3 is made up of 15 amino acids. The DNA for the CDR3 is TGCGCCAGCCGAACGGGGCAGGGGGCAGGAAATGAGCAGTTCTTC. Its protein is CASRTGQGAGNEQFF.

The chain uses TRBV6-1 and TRBJ2-5, with D uncertain. In germline, CDR1 is MNHNS, CDR2 SASEGT. V was pared by 6 bases and J by 5 bases, with 7 bases between. This CDR3 spans 11 amino acids. CDR3 region: CASSPGETQYF. CDR3 coding DNA: TGTGCCAGCAGCCCCGGGGAGACCCAGTACTTC.

This clone showed up just once. The chain carries TRBV5-6 and TRBJ2-1, with unresolved D. The CDR3 spans 14 residues. The V end was cut by 2 bases, the J end by 8 bases, with 14 bases between. Germline CDR1 is SGHDT and CDR2 is YYEEEE. CDR3 in DNA: TGTGCCAGCAGCTTTGGTAGGCCTAGGGATGAGCAGTTCTTC. Amino acid sequence: CASSFGRPRDEQFF. Full variable domain (missing parts from reference TRBV5-6 and TRBJ2-1): DAGVTQSPTHLIKTRGQQVTLRCSPKSGHDTVSWYQQALGQGPQFIFQYYEEEERQRGNFPDRFSGHQFPNYSSELNVNALLLGDSALYLCASSFGRPRDEQFFGPGTRLTVL.

The chain links TRBV7-2 to TRBJ2-3; TRBD1 or TRBD2 may be the D gene (5 bases each). Trimming took 5 bases from V and 6 from J, leaving 21 bases between them. This CDR3 contains 16 residues. In germline, CDR1 is SGHTA, CDR2 FQGNSA. CDR3: CASSQLGAVNRDTQYF. CDR3 bases: TGTGCCAGCAGCCAACTCGGGGCCGTAAACCGGGATACGCAGTATTTT.

This clone was recorded only once. The chain links TRBV2 to TRBJ2-7; 7 bases are a match to TRBD1. Germline values: CDR1 SNHLY, CDR2 FYNNEI. V shed 6 bases and J 6 bases; nucleotides not matched to a gene: 8. CDR3 length: 13 residues. CDR3 amino acids: CASRMTGRGEQYF. Here the CDR3 DNA reads TGTGCCAGCAGAATGACAGGGCGAGGCGAGCAGTACTTC. Full variable domain (outside the CDR3, taken from reference TRBV2 and TRBJ2-7): EPEVTQTPSHQVTQMGQEVILRCVPISNHLYFYWYRQILGQKVEFLVSFYNNEISEKSEIFDDQFSVERPDGSNFTLKIRSTKLEDSAMYFCASRMTGRGEQYFGPGTRLTVT.

This chain connects TRBV27 to TRBJ1-5, with a possible D match to TRBD1 (6 bases). CDR1 MNHEY and CDR2 SMNVEV come from the germline V gene (reference sequence). The CDR3 length is 15 residues. With 2 bases removed from V and 6 bases from J, the gap between germline ends came to 14 bases. CDR3 DNA: TGTGCCAGCAGTTTAATGGGGGGCGGGGGTCAGCCCCAGCATTTT. Amino acid sequence: CASSLMGGGGQPQHF.

V usage is TRBV5-6 and J usage is TRBJ2-7, with D unclear. The germline V and J ends were trimmed by 4 bases and 2 bases, with 4 bases remaining between them. CDR1 is SGHDT, CDR2 YYEEEE, per germline. This CDR3 contains 11 residues. CDR3: CASSTPYEQYF. For the CDR3, the DNA is TGTGCCAGCAGCACCCCCTACGAGCAGTACTTC. Drawing the rest from reference TRBV5-6 and TRBJ2-7, the complete variable domain is DAGVTQSPTHLIKTRGQQVTLRCSPKSGHDTVSWYQQALGQGPQFIFQYYEEEERQRGNFPDRFSGHQFPNYSSELNVNALLLGDSALYLCASSTPYEQYFGPGTRLTVT.

DNA of the CDR3: TGTGCCACGACAGGGTTGGGGGCTGAGCAGTTCTTC. Translated, it gives CATTGLGAEQFF. This chain joins TRBV2 and TRBJ2-1, with 7 positions matching TRBD1. The CDR3 loop spans 12 amino acids. V shed 10 bases, J shed 9 bases, and the junction held 9 bases outside the gene matches. CDR1 and CDR2 (germline): SNHLY, FYNNEI.

The chain joins TRBV6-1 to TRBJ2-5; 9 bases agree with TRBD1. The CDR3 runs 15 residues. CDR1 and CDR2 (germline): MNHNS, SASEGT. V gave up 0 bases and J gave up 1 base; unmatched junction bases: 0. CDR3 DNA sequence: TGTGCCAGCAGTGAAGCGACAGGGGGCCAAGAGACCCAGTACTTC. It codes for CASSEATGGQETQYF.

This sequence joins TRBV27 and TRBJ1-1; the D gene is possibly TRBD1 (6 bases). Germline V lookup: CDR1 MNHEY, CDR2 SMNVEV (reference sequence). This CDR3 is 14 amino acids long. Trimming shortened V by 4 bases and J by 7 bases, and 16 bases separated the two germline ends. This CDR3 reads CASSSGTGGLEAFF. The CDR3 DNA follows: TGTGCCAGCAGTTCCGGGACGGGGGGGCTTGAAGCTTTCTTT.

The V and J genes are TRBV7-2 and TRBJ2-3; D is possibly TRBD2 (7 bases). V gave up 8 bases and J gave up 2 bases, with 20 bases separating them. CDR3 length: 16 residues. Looked up from germline, CDR1 is SGHTA and CDR2 is FQGNSA. In DNA form, the CDR3 reads TGTGCCAGCCGAATGGGGGGGGCGCGGCCCACAGATACGCAGTATTTT. It encodes CASRMGGARPTDTQYF.

The table lists this clone with a few counts. The V and J genes are TRBV6-5 and TRBJ2-5, with 9 bases matching TRBD2. CDR1 and CDR2 from the germline V gene are MNHEY and SVGAGI. This CDR3 region has 15 residues. Losses at the gene ends were 5 bases for V and 0 bases for J; bases not matched to a gene: 4. CDR3 sequence (DNA): TGTGCCAGCAGTCCTAGCGGGGCTTACCAAGAGACCCAGTACTTC. Amino acids: CASSPSGAYQETQYF.